Listed here are 5 T cell receptor beta chains from one sample, sequenced in a study of blood T cell repertoires in COVID-19. Assay used: immunoSEQ multiplex PCR; TCRdb lists only in-frame clones, some missing. The data contain 300,000 to 450,000 clones, about 85% of them seen just once; the ten biggest clones take up about 3.6%. Sequenced: peripheral blood. The receptor set was obtained from a woman aged 18-29 years with acute or convalescent COVID-19.

The V and J genes are TRBV25-1 and TRBJ1-5; D call uncertain. Germline assignment: CDR1 MGHDK and CDR2 SYGVNS. Trimming took 4 bases from V and 4 from J, leaving 11 bases between them. This CDR3 is 14 amino acids long. The CDR3 DNA reads TGTGCCAGCAGTGGGAGCAGCATGAATCAGCCCCAGCATTTT. Its protein product is CASSGSSMNQPQHF.

This sequence joins TRBV15 and TRBJ1-2, with D unresolved. CDR1 is LNHNV and CDR2 is YYDKDF in the germline V gene (reference sequence). V was shortened by 0 bases and J by 3 bases, with 8 bases between the two germline ends. This CDR3 has 14 residues. The CDR3 sequence: CATSRDPRYYGYTF. CDR3 coding DNA: TGTGCCACCAGCAGAGATCCCCGGTACTATGGCTACACCTTC.

This clone appeared a single time. The same CDR3 can be traced to other DNA sequences in this sample. This chain uses TRBV28 with TRBJ1-3; maybe TRBD1 (6 bases). Germline V gene sequence: CDR1 MDHEN, CDR2 SYDVKM. V was pared by 6 bases and J by 4 bases, with 13 bases between. This CDR3 spans 14 amino acids. Here the CDR3 reads CASSSGTTGNTIYF. CDR3 bases: TGTGCCAGCAGCTCCGGGACAACCGGAAACACCATATATTTT.

The CDR3 spells CASSLSRGEKLFF. CDR3 in DNA: TGTGCCAGCAGCCTCAGCAGGGGGGAAAAACTGTTTTTT. The rearrangement uses TRBV5-6 and TRBJ1-4; 7 bases map to TRBD1. Trimming took 4 bases from V and 8 from J; bases not matched to a gene: 5. Germline CDR1 SGHDT, CDR2 YYEEEE. CDR3 size: 13 residues.

V usage is TRBV7-9 and J usage is TRBJ1-6, with 7 bases that match TRBD1. Germline CDR1 reads SEHNR; CDR2 reads FQNEAQ (reference sequence). With V trimmed by 4 bases and J by 10 bases, 13 bases remained unmatched. The CDR3 loop spans 16 amino acids. The CDR3 DNA reads TGTGCCAGCAGCTCCACGACCCAGGGGGGCGGGTCACCCCTCCACTTT. This encodes CASSSTTQGGGSPLHF.